What follows are 6 T cell receptor beta chains derived from one specimen sequenced in a study of blood T cell repertoires in COVID-19. Assay used: immunoSEQ multiplex PCR; TCRdb lists only in-frame clones, some missing. The sample carries 300,000 to 400,000 clones, 70% to 90% recorded once. The sequenced sample was PBMCs or T cells enriched from blood (not recorded which). The receptors were sampled from a woman aged 18-29 years who had recovered from COVID-19.

The CDR3 DNA follows: TGTGCCAGCAGTTCCGGGACAGGGTCGCCTGAAGCTTTCTTT. Its protein is CASSSGTGSPEAFF. This rearrangement joins TRBV28 to TRBJ1-1, with TRBD1 matching over 9 bases. CDR3 length equals 14 residues. The germline V gene encodes CDR1 MDHEN and CDR2 SYDVKM. The V gene end was trimmed by 4 bases and the J gene end by 6 bases; junction bases not matched to a gene: 6.

This chain uses TRBV5-4 with TRBJ1-2; D possibly corresponds to TRBD1 (6 bases). Germline V gives CDR1 SGHNT, CDR2 YYREEE (reference sequence). The length of the CDR3 is 14 residues. Trimming took 0 bases from V and 8 from J, leaving 14 bases between them. DNA for the CDR3: TGTGCCAGCAGCTTGGCAGGGGCCAGTGAAGGCTACACCTTC. Translation gives CASSLAGASEGYTF.

This chain joins TRBV30 and TRBJ1-1; possible D gene TRBD1, 6 bases. The CDR3 covers 11 residues. Per the germline V gene, CDR1 is GTSNPN and CDR2 is SVGIG (reference sequence). The ends were cut back, 1 base at V and 12 bases at J, with 12 bases in the middle. CDR3 in amino acids: CAWSAGAGTFF. The CDR3 DNA sequence: TGTGCCTGGAGTGCAGGGGCCGGAACTTTCTTT.

The chain links TRBV20-1 to TRBJ1-1, with D perhaps TRBD1 (5 bases). V was shortened by 6 bases and J by 6 bases, with 11 bases between the two germline ends. Germline V gene sequence: CDR1 DFQATT, CDR2 SNEGSKA (reference sequence). The CDR3 covers 11 residues. CDR3 nucleotide sequence: TGCAGTGCAAAAGGGGAAGCTGAAGCTTTCTTT. It yields the protein CSAKGEAEAFF.

V usage is TRBV10-3 and J usage is TRBJ1-2; D perhaps matches TRBD1 (5 bases). V was shortened by 10 bases and J by 5 bases, with 17 bases between the two germline ends. The CDR3 runs 13 residues. Germline CDR1 and CDR2: ENHRY and SYGVKD. In nucleotides, the CDR3 is TGTGCCACCGCTCGGGACTCCCAATATGGCTACACCTTC. The encoded protein is CATARDSQYGYTF.

The chain uses TRBV14 and TRBJ2-7, with 9 bases lining up with TRBD1. Trimming at V came to 4 bases and at J to 3 bases, leaving 10 bases not matched to a gene. CDR1 is SGHDN and CDR2 is FVKESK in the germline V gene. This CDR3 has 16 residues. The chain's CDR3 is CASSPREDRGYYEQYF. CDR3 coding DNA: TGTGCCAGCAGCCCACGGGAGGACAGGGGTTACTACGAGCAGTACTTC.